One sample yielded the 17 T cell receptor beta chains listed below, sequenced in a study of shared clonotypes between healthy human individuals. Repertoires were generated with immunoSEQ multiplex PCR, while TCRdb's copy carries only in-frame clones and drops some. The table lists around 690,000 clones, about 90% of them singletons. Material: memory CD8+ T cells from PBMCs. The subset is: CD45RO+ cells pooled with CCR7-negative TemRA cells. These receptor sequences come from a man between 18 and 29 years old in good health. Some clones in this sample may be carry-over from other donors' samples.

V is TRBV13 and J is TRBJ2-3; D not certain. Germline CDR1 PRHDT, CDR2 FYEKMQ (reference sequence). The length of the CDR3 is 14 residues. Between the trimmed V and J ends, which lost 0 bases and 3 bases, there was a span of 7 bases. Here the CDR3 DNA reads TGTGCCAGCAGCTTAGGCCGTCTGACAGATACGCAGTATTTT. Its protein is CASSLGRLTDTQYF.

This clone was picked up one time. The chain couples TRBV7-9 to TRBJ2-7; 7 positions match TRBD1. Germline values: CDR1 SEHNR, CDR2 FQNEAQ (reference sequence). This CDR3 is built from 15 residues. J gave up 2 bases and V 5 bases, and 9 bases lay outside the gene matches. CDR3 DNA: TGTGCCAGCAGCGTCGACAGGGCGCCCACCTACGAGCAGTACTTC. Protein product: CASSVDRAPTYEQYF.

The chain recombines TRBV10-3 with TRBJ2-3; 13 bases line up with TRBD2. CDR3 length: 15 residues. The germline CDR1 and CDR2 sequences are ENHRY and SYGVKD. Trimming cost V 6 bases and J 5 bases; bases outside gene matches: 5. The CDR3 DNA reads TGTGCCATCAGCATACTAGCGGGAGGGTTAGATACGCAGTATTTT. This codes for CAISILAGGLDTQYF.

The chain employs TRBV9 and TRBJ2-1; 14 bases align to TRBD2. The V gene end was trimmed by 0 bases and the J gene end by 12 bases; junction bases not matched to a gene: 5. The V gene's germline CDR1 is SGDLS and CDR2 YYNGEE. The CDR3 runs to 15 residues. CDR3 loop: CASSVGGLAGAPQFF. The CDR3 DNA reads TGTGCCAGCAGCGTAGGGGGACTAGCGGGGGCCCCGCAGTTCTTC.

The chain links TRBV29-1 to TRBJ2-2; 9 nucleotides align to TRBD1. The CDR3 totals 15 residues. Germline CDR1 reads SQVTM; CDR2 reads ANQGSEA. V dropped 6 bases and J dropped 4; count of bases not matched to a gene: 9. The CDR3 region is CSVPGQGVSTGELFF. CDR3 nucleotide sequence: TGCAGCGTGCCGGGACAGGGAGTGAGCACCGGGGAGCTGTTTTTT.

This rearrangement joins TRBV7-9 to TRBJ2-2; D may be TRBD1 (7 bases). V shed 8 bases and J shed 0 bases, with 16 bases lying between them. From germline, CDR1 is SEHNR and CDR2 FQNEAQ (reference sequence). The CDR3 loop spans 16 amino acids. The CDR3: CASRDRAGPNTGELFF. CDR3 DNA sequence: TGTGCCAGCCGGGACAGAGCGGGTCCGAACACCGGGGAGCTGTTTTTT. Based on the CDR3 plus reference TRBV7-9 and TRBJ2-2, the full variable domain is DTGVSQNPRHKITKRGQNVTFRCDPISEHNRLYWYRQTLGQGPEFLTYFQNEAQLEKSRLLSDRFSAERPKGSFSTLEIQRTEQGDSAMYLCASRDRAGPNTGELFFGEGSRLTVL.

This clone was seen a handful of times. The chain uses TRBV27 and TRBJ1-5; D ambiguous. CDR1 is MNHEY and CDR2 is SMNVEV in the germline V gene (reference sequence). Trimming stripped 1 base from V and 5 bases from J, with 24 bases between. The CDR3 loop spans 19 amino acids. CDR3 nucleotides: TGTGCCAGCAGTTTATACGGGCCATTGGTGCGTGGTAGTGATCAGCCCCAGCATTTT. Translated: CASSLYGPLVRGSDQPQHF.

The chain couples TRBV7-6 to TRBJ2-7; the match to TRBD1 covers 7 bases. Per germline, CDR1 SGHVS and CDR2 FNYEAQ. V lost 0 bases, J lost 3 bases, and 8 bases stayed unmatched. This CDR3 region has 16 residues. CDR3 sequence: CASSLAAAGGFYEQYF. The CDR3 DNA is TGTGCCAGCAGCTTAGCCGCGGCAGGGGGATTCTACGAGCAGTACTTC.

The CDR3 loop is CASRRGASTDTQYF. CDR3 DNA sequence: TGTGCCAGTCGGCGGGGGGCTAGCACAGATACGCAGTATTTT. The J gene is TRBJ2-3, the V gene TRBV7-3; the match to TRBD2 covers 8 bases. After removal of 9 bases from V and 0 bases from J, the junction contained 5 bases not matched to a gene. The germline CDR1 and CDR2 sequences are SGHTA and FQGTGA. The CDR3 length is 14 residues.

The rearrangement joins TRBV13 to TRBJ2-2; perhaps TRBD1 as D (6 bases). Germline CDR1 reads PRHDT; CDR2 reads FYEKMQ (reference sequence). V gave up 5 bases and J gave up 3 bases, with 13 bases separating them. CDR3 size: 15 residues. The CDR3 DNA sequence: TGTGCCAGCAGCGACGTGGACAGCTACACCGGGGAGCTGTTTTTT. This encodes CASSDVDSYTGELFF.

The rearrangement uses TRBV7-3 and TRBJ2-3, with D perhaps TRBD2 (5 bases). The germline CDR1 and CDR2 sequences are SGHTA and FQGTGA. CDR3 size: 16 residues. V lost 5 bases to trimming and J lost 0 bases, with 15 bases between them. In DNA form, the CDR3 reads TGTGCCAGCAGCACTGGGAGCCTGACTAGCACAGATACGCAGTATTTT. Protein sequence: CASSTGSLTSTDTQYF. The complete variable domain, with remaining parts taken from reference TRBV7-3 and TRBJ2-3, reads GAGVSQTPSNKVTEKGKYVELRCDPISGHTALYWYRQSLGQGPEFLIYFQGTGAADDSGLPNDRFFAVRPEGSVSTLKIQRTERGDSAVYLCASSTGSLTSTDTQYFGPGTRLTVL.

The chain carries TRBV6-1 and TRBJ2-5; 10 bases line up with TRBD2. CDR3 length equals 16 residues. Unmatched junction bases numbered 3, after V lost 2 bases and J lost 0 bases. Germline V gene data show CDR1 as MNHNS and CDR2 as SASEGT. As DNA, the CDR3 is TGTGCCAGCAGTGAACTAGCGGGGGCAGACCAAGAGACCCAGTACTTC. It yields the protein CASSELAGADQETQYF.

The chain is built from TRBV27 and TRBJ2-1, with 10 bases that match TRBD2. With V trimmed by 7 bases and J by 7 bases, 7 bases remained unmatched. This CDR3 comprises 14 residues. Germline assignment: CDR1 MNHEY and CDR2 SMNVEV (reference sequence). The CDR3, as DNA: TGTGCCAGCAACCTCCTAGCGGGGGCTAATGAGCAGTTCTTC. Translated: CASNLLAGANEQFF.

The J gene is TRBJ2-7, the V gene TRBV27; 7 bases map to TRBD1. The CDR3 contains 16 residues. Germline V gives CDR1 MNHEY, CDR2 SMNVEV (reference sequence). V lost 6 bases to trimming and J lost 3 bases; unmatched junction nucleotides: 14. The CDR3 region is CASSPGQRGWGYEQYF. Here the CDR3 DNA reads TGTGCCAGCAGCCCGGGACAGCGTGGCTGGGGCTACGAGCAGTACTTC.

This chain connects TRBV4-1 to TRBJ2-7; D not certain. V was trimmed by 4 bases and J by 0 bases, leaving 10 bases between them. This CDR3 spans 14 amino acids. CDR1 is MGHRA and CDR2 is YSYEKL in the germline V gene. The CDR3 DNA reads TGCGCCAGCAGCCCTGGACGCTACTCCTACGAGCAGTACTTC. This translates into CASSPGRYSYEQYF.

The chain employs TRBV28 and TRBJ1-2; TRBD1 matches 8 bases. The CDR3 loop spans 14 amino acids. From germline, CDR1 is MDHEN and CDR2 SYDVKM. Trimming took 4 bases from V and 2 from J; bases not matched to a gene: 3. CDR3 region: CASSSRTGNYGYTF. CDR3 in DNA: TGTGCCAGCAGTTCAAGGACAGGGAACTATGGCTACACCTTC.

The rearrangement uses TRBV6-6 and TRBJ1-1; 10 nucleotides agree with TRBD1. Germline values: CDR1 MNHNY, CDR2 SVGAGI (reference sequence). This CDR3 has 15 residues. After removal of 4 bases from V and 4 bases from J, the junction contained 6 bases not matched to a gene. CDR3 amino acids: CASSSTGGATTEAFF. In DNA, the CDR3 is TGTGCCAGCAGTTCGACAGGGGGCGCGACCACTGAAGCTTTCTTT.